This is a list of T cell receptor beta chains from one sample in a study of cytomegalovirus exposure and HLA in healthy donors. Sequenced by immunoSEQ multiplex PCR; TCRdb stores in-frame clones only, minus some. The data hold 100,000 or so clones, with around 85% observed a single time. Sequencing used PBMCs. These receptor sequences come from a man aged 25 to 40 in good health and CMV-seropositive. The conserved cysteine and the conserved F or W are not part of the CDR3 here. Only part of the rows carry a size: once, few, many, or a class if the clone is expanded.

V,size,CDR3
TRBV27,-,ASSLKTGAFQETQY
TRBV5-1,-,ASSVASGSTGELF
TRBV5-4,-,ATTSGGPTRSGGELF
TRBV5-5,once,ASSAGTPNSPLH
TRBV5-1,-,ASSQDSAYYEQY
TRBV4-2,-,ASSQELRGAYNEQF
TRBV14,-,ASSPPGREQF
TRBV19,-,ASSMRIGQLNEKLF
TRBV5-6,-,ASSLIQEQF
TRBV6-4,-,ASSESRDRATDTQY
TRBV7-6,-,ASSFSQGVRRDWNTGELF
TRBV5-6,-,ASSWTVGGYT
TRBV29-1,-,SVDEQGSRNTEAF
TRBV6-1,-,ASSVGRASYGYT
TRBV4-1,-,ASSLGGPSRDNEQF
TRBV9,-,ASSPGQGFFYTEAF
TRBV6-1,-,ASSADRGNYGYT
TRBV10-1,-,ASSEQREKVELF
TRBV6-5,-,ASSYPGGADYT
TRBV7-2,-,ASSSGGTVETQY
TRBV4-3,-,ASSQDSTGTYNEQF
TRBV19,-,ASSPHLLRRGPTEAF
TRBV6-5,few,ASSYSVPMRAYEQY
TRBV7-2,once,ASSSWGGYEQY
TRBV5-1,once,AGAVDRGEQF
TRBV10-2,-,ASSEYNSNQPQH
TRBV28,-,ASSTRLATWGEQY
TRBV9,-,ASSVAGGAGSEQF
TRBV5-5,-,ASSPDSYNEQF